This TCR beta chain was recorded in a study of identifying expanded T cells in peripheral blood. Study-wide results and limits: Approximately two-week clone count variance significantly increased as total template count grew.

Germline V gives CDR1 MNHNY, CDR2 SVGAGI (reference sequence). This CDR3 has 16 amino acids. Trimming removed 5 bases at V and 5 bases at J, with 22 bases between. Measured with immunoSEQ multiplex PCR; TCRdb has only the in-frame clones, and not every one. The sample has approximately 90,000 clones, about 88% seen once. On this clone: Its antigen is still unknown.

This receptor was taken from a person aged 18-70 years in good health. Input material: blood. The chain uses TRBV6-6 and TRBJ2-7, with D possibly TRBD1 on 5 matching bases. The CDR3 here is CASSPNGPGQGHEQYF. The CDR3 region has the DNA TGTGCCAGCAGTCCTAATGGCCCCGGGCAGGGCCACGAGCAGTACTTC.